This paragraph covers one T cell receptor (beta chain) sequence. Assay used: immunoSEQ multiplex PCR; TCRdb lists only in-frame clones, some missing. The table for this sample gives approximately 39,000 clones. These data are taken from a study of T cells in women clearing cervical HPV infection. This receptor was obtained from a woman aged 18 to 75 with a cervical HPV16 infection that either progressed to CIN3+ or cleared (not recorded which). Sequencing used blood buffy coat.

The part of the CDR3 DNA that was read is TGTGCCAGTAGTATACTATCGACAGGGAACAATCAGCCG. Amino acids: CASSILSTGNNQP. The complete CDR3 sequence is CASSILSTGNNQPQYF. The rearrangement joins TRBV19 to TRBJ2-3; 7 bases are shared with TRBD1. Read data end 3 residues before the CDR3 end; the end is taken from the germline J gene. The CDR3 has 16 amino acids. Germline CDR1 reads LNHDA; CDR2 reads SQIVND (reference sequence).